These 12 T cell receptor beta chains came from one sample sequenced in a study of early T cells in non-severe SARS-CoV-2 infection. Using its own MiXCR run on the 5' RACE reads, TCRdb lists one record per CDR3 protein. The sample has fewer than 70,000 distinct CDR3 sequences, over 10% seen once. Input material: whole blood. The receptor source for this set is an adult who was a healthcare worker with PCR-confirmed SARS-CoV-2 infection or an uninfected control (not recorded which).

This clonotype turned up a few times. The chain links TRBV9 to TRBJ2-7, with TRBD2 identical over 7 bases. The CDR3 contains 15 residues. Losses at the gene ends were 4 bases for V and 4 bases for J; bases not matched to a gene: 11. Per germline, CDR1 SGDLS and CDR2 YYNGEE. The CDR3 reads CASSPSAGATYEQYF. DNA for the CDR3: TGTGCCAGCAGCCCCTCGGCGGGAGCGACATACGAGCAGTACTTC.

This clonotype was counted a few times. This rearrangement joins TRBV3-1 to TRBJ2-1, with TRBD2 matching 8 bases. From germline, CDR1 is LGHDT and CDR2 YNNKEL (reference sequence). V lost 2 bases to trimming and J lost 4 bases; unmatched junction nucleotides: 13. CDR3 length: 18 amino acids. Here the CDR3 reads CASSQFSAGTSRYNEQFF. DNA of the CDR3: TGTGCCAGCAGCCAATTCAGTGCCGGGACTAGTAGGTACAATGAGCAGTTCTTC.

This clonotype occurred a few times. The chain uses TRBV2 and TRBJ1-5; possible D gene TRBD1, 5 bases. Trimming cost V 5 bases and J 3 bases, with 14 bases left between them. Germline CDR1 is SNHLY and CDR2 is FYNNEI. CDR3 length equals 15 residues. CDR3 loop: CASSPMGGINQPQHF. CDR3 bases: TGTGCCAGCAGTCCTATGGGGGGAATCAATCAGCCCCAGCATTTT.

This clonotype was found many times. The rearrangement joins TRBV7-9 to TRBJ1-3; no clear D. The CDR3 sequence is 14 residues long. Germline CDR1 SEHNR, CDR2 FQNEAQ (reference sequence). V was cut by 2 bases and J by 2 bases, with 7 bases left in between. CDR3 loop: CASSLSLAGNTIYF. DNA of the CDR3: TGTGCCAGCAGCTTATCGCTGGCTGGAAACACCATATATTTT.

This clonotype has only a few counts. The rearrangement uses TRBV11-2 and TRBJ2-3, with a weak D call TRBD2 (6 bases). V was cut by 2 bases and J by 4 bases, with 16 bases left in between. CDR3 length equals 16 residues. The germline gives CDR1 SGHAT, CDR2 FQNNGV. This chain's CDR3 is CASSLTSGLGPDTQYF. CDR3 DNA: TGTGCCAGCAGCTTAACCAGCGGGTTGGGGCCAGATACGCAGTATTTT.

This clonotype occurred a few times. CDR3 amino acids: CASSLRETEAFF. The DNA for the CDR3 is TGTGCCAGCAGCCTCAGGGAAACTGAAGCTTTCTTT. The V and J genes are TRBV12-3 or TRBV12-4 and TRBJ1-1, with D maybe TRBD1 (5 bases). Deletions cut 6 bases from V and 5 bases from J, with 10 bases between. The CDR3 is 12 residues long.

The V call is TRBV2, the J call TRBJ2-5; D unresolved. CDR1 is SNHLY, CDR2 FYNNEI, per germline. CDR3 length: 16 residues. With 0 bases removed from V and 5 bases from J, the gap between germline ends came to 16 bases. The CDR3 DNA sequence: TGTGCCAGCAGTGAAGCTAGGGCGATAGGGCATGAGACCCAGTACTTC. It encodes CASSEARAIGHETQYF.

This clonotype was seen repeatedly, ten times or more. The rearrangement links TRBV7-9 to TRBJ2-1, with 8 positions matching TRBD2. From germline, CDR1 is SEHNR and CDR2 FQNEAQ (reference sequence). CDR3 length: 14 residues. V lost 4 bases and J lost 7; bases outside the gene matches: 6. The CDR3 coding sequence is TGTGCCAGCAGCTCCACGGGGGGGCCGAATGAGCAGTTCTTC. It yields the protein CASSSTGGPNEQFF.

This clonotype was seen at least ten times. The chain recombines TRBV14 with TRBJ1-6, with D unresolved. Trimming removed 4 bases from V and 10 bases from J, with 14 bases in between. The CDR3 spans 14 residues. Looked up from germline, CDR1 is SGHDN and CDR2 is FVKESK. The CDR3 spells CASSPERAPSPLHF. The CDR3 DNA reads as TGTGCCAGCAGCCCCGAGAGGGCTCCGTCACCCCTCCACTTT.

This clonotype was found many times. This sequence joins TRBV7-2 and TRBJ2-7; D uncertain. This CDR3 is built from 11 residues. The V end lost 4 bases, the J end lost 3 bases, and 4 bases lay between the germline ends. Looked up from germline, CDR1 is SGHTA and CDR2 is FQGNSA. CDR3 coding DNA: TGTGCCAGCAGCTCGGTCTACGAGCAGTACTTC. Encoded protein: CASSSVYEQYF.

This clonotype showed up many times. V usage is TRBV11-2 and J usage is TRBJ2-1; 7 bases are a match to TRBD1. The germline V gene has CDR1 SGHAT and CDR2 FQNNGV. Trimming cost V 6 bases and J 7 bases; bases outside gene matches: 12. The CDR3 contains 15 residues. The CDR3 DNA sequence: TGTGCCAGCAGGGCGACAGGGATTCGGTCAAATGAGCAGTTCTTC. As protein: CASRATGIRSNEQFF.

This clonotype was seen only a few times. The chain uses TRBV7-8 and TRBJ2-5, with D possibly called TRBD1 or TRBD2 (5 bases each). Germline loops: CDR1 SGHVS, CDR2 FQNEAQ. The CDR3 runs to 14 residues. Trimming shortened V by 4 bases and J by 3 bases, and 12 bases separated the two germline ends. In DNA, the CDR3 is TGTGCCAGCAGCTGGGACCTCTCCGAAGAGACCCAGTACTTC. It translates to CASSWDLSEETQYF. Full variable domain (rest looked up from reference TRBV7-8 and TRBJ2-5): GAGVSQSPRYKVAKRGQDVALRCDPISGHVSLFWYQQALGQGPEFLTYFQNEAQLDKSGLPSDRFFAERPEGSVSTLKIQRTQQEDSAVYLCASSWDLSEETQYFGPGTRLLVL.